This section outlines one T cell receptor (beta chain) sequence together with its context. No antigen is known for it. The data stem from a study of vaccination effects on CD4 cells after COVID-19. Broader study findings: Late post-vaccination, clones induced by infection and those induced by vaccine underwent marked clonal contraction. Sampling in the study covered few convalescent patients and included no early post-infection timepoints.

Viral peptide pools were used in the ViraFEST assay to expand antigen-specific CD4+ T cells, and sequencing came afterward. After roughly 9 days in culture, the CD4+ T cells were isolated. The healthy vaccine recipients, who had no prior SARS-CoV-2 infection, showed negative nucleocapsid antibodies. Culturing of 1.5 million to 2.5 million PBMC per well took place with about 9.4 IU/ml IL-2 and 9 to 10 ug/ml peptides. Replacing half the medium with IL-2 medium was done on days 3 and 7. After removal of 4 bases from V and 12 bases from J, the junction contained 14 bases not matched to a gene. Germline lookup yields CDR1 SGHRS and CDR2 YFSETQ. This CDR3 spans 16 amino acids. Sequencing was performed with immunoSEQ multiplex PCR; in TCRdb, only in-frame clones are kept and a portion is missing. The repertoire holds about 25,000 clones, with more than 70% as singletons.

This chain uses TRBV5-1 with TRBJ2-1; TRBD2 aligns across 12 bases. The source is a human donor who received a COVID-19 vaccine. Material: CD4+ T cells from PBMCs cultured with HCoV-NL63 spike peptides, obtained before COVID-19 vaccination. CDR3 in DNA: TGCGCCAGCAGCCGACCCTCACTAGCGGGAGGAAAGAGGCAGTTCTTC. This sequence encodes CASSRPSLAGGKRQFF.